The rows below give T cell receptor beta chains drawn from one sample of a study of cytomegalovirus exposure and HLA in healthy donors. TCRdb keeps only in-frame clones here, not all; method: immunoSEQ multiplex PCR. Of approximately 120,000 clones in the sample, roughly 68% are singletons; the top ten hold about 4.4%. The sequenced sample consisted of PBMCs. These receptors were obtained from a woman aged 45-65 years in good health and CMV-seropositive. Both conserved end residues are part of each CDR3. D genes are given only for firm matches. Not all rows give a size; the values are once, few, many and, for expanded clones, a class.

V	D	J	size	length	CDR3	DNA
TRBV5-6	NA	TRBJ1-2	NA	16	CASSLPGPTLRYGYTF	TGTGCCAGCAGCTTGCCAGGCCCCACACTTAGGTATGGCTACACCTTC
TRBV28	TRBD1	TRBJ1-2	NA	14	CASSRGQGRDGYTF	TGTGCCAGCAGTCGAGGACAGGGCCGCGATGGCTACACCTTC
TRBV4-2	TRBD2	TRBJ2-3	NA	16	CASSRVGLAGTDTQYF	TGTGCCAGCAGCCGGGTGGGGCTAGCGGGCACAGATACGCAGTATTTT
TRBV5-6	NA	TRBJ1-2	NA	13	CASSLRGVNGYTF	TGTGCCAGCAGCCTCCGGGGAGTCAATGGCTACACCTTC
TRBV7-8	TRBD1	TRBJ1-5	NA	17	CASSPGQGDYSNQPQHF	TGTGCCAGCAGCCCGGGACAGGGGGATTATAGCAATCAGCCCCAGCATTTT
TRBV27	TRBD2	TRBJ2-3	NA	14	CASSISGAPDTQYF	TGTGCCAGCAGTATTAGCGGGGCGCCAGATACGCAGTATTTT
TRBV11-2	TRBD2	TRBJ2-5	few	16	CASSLGLGGRQETQYF	TGTGCCAGCAGCTTGGGACTAGGAGGACGTCAAGAGACCCAGTACTTC
TRBV28	TRBD2	TRBJ2-1	NA	16	CASSLPSGGTYNEQFF	TGTGCCAGCAGTCTTCCTAGCGGGGGGACCTACAATGAGCAGTTCTTC
TRBV10-3	NA	TRBJ2-3	once	13	CAINRESTDTQYF	TGTGCCATCAATCGGGAGAGCACAGATACGCAGTATTTT
TRBV19	TRBD1	TRBJ2-7	NA	14	CASSTGTGPYEQYF	TGTGCCAGTAGTACCGGGACAGGGCCCTACGAGCAGTACTTC
TRBV6-4	NA	TRBJ2-7	NA	15	CASTLRWAGIYEQYF	TGTGCCAGCACTCTCCGGTGGGCAGGTATTTACGAGCAGTACTTC
TRBV7-9	NA	TRBJ1-2	NA	13	CASSLVGAYGYTF	TGTGCCAGCAGCTTAGTGGGGGCCTATGGCTACACCTTC
TRBV29-1	NA	TRBJ2-1	NA	13	CSGERGGVNEQFF	TGCAGCGGCGAGCGTGGAGGGGTCAATGAGCAGTTCTTC
TRBV6-5	NA	TRBJ1-6	NA	14	CASKRAKDGSPLHF	TGTGCCAGCAAGAGGGCGAAGGACGGTTCACCCCTCCACTTT
TRBV7-2	NA	TRBJ1-2	NA	15	CASSLATAGQYGYTF	TGTGCCAGCAGCTTAGCCACAGCTGGACAATATGGCTACACCTTC
TRBV12-5	NA	TRBJ1-4	NA	15	CASGAPGVANEKLFF	TGTGCTAGTGGTGCACCAGGGGTCGCTAATGAAAAACTGTTTTTT